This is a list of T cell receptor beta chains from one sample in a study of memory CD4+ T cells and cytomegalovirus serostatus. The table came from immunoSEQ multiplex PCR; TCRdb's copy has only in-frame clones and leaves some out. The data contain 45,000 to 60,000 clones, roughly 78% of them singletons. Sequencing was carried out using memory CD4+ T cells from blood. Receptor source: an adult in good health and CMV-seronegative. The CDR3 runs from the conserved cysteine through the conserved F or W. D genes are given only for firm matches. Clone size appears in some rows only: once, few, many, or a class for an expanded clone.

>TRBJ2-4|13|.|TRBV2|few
CASSEWYSDIQYF
TGTGCCAGCAGTGAATGGTACTCGGACATTCAGTACTTC
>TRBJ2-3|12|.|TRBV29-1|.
CSVEPLTDTQYF
TGCAGCGTTGAACCCTTGACAGATACGCAGTATTTT
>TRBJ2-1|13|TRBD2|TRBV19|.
CASGTSARNEQFF
TGTGCCTCCGGGACTAGCGCGAGGAATGAGCAGTTCTTC
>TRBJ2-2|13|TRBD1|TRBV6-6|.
CASAGQGARELFF
TGTGCCAGCGCGGGACAGGGGGCGCGGGAGCTGTTTTTT
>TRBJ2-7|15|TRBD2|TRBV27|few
CASSLGSSGSYEQYF
TGTGCCAGCAGTTTGGGGAGTAGCGGGAGTTACGAGCAGTACTTC
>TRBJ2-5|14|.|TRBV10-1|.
CASTYRGGGETQYF
TGCGCCAGCACCTACAGGGGCGGGGGGGAGACCCAGTACTTC
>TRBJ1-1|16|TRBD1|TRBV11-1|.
CASSLGTGERRTEAFF
TGTGCCAGCAGCTTAGGGACAGGGGAACGTCGCACTGAAGCTTTCTTT
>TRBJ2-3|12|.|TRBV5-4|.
CASKKGSDTQYF
TGTGCCAGCAAAAAAGGGTCAGATACGCAGTATTTT
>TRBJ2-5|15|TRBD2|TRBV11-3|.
CASSLAGGPRETQYF
TGTGCCAGCAGCTTAGCGGGAGGGCCGCGCGAGACCCAGTACTTC
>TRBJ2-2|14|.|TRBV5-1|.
CASMGQSNTGELFF
TGCGCCAGCATGGGGCAGTCGAACACCGGGGAGCTGTTTTTT
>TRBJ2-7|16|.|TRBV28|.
CASSPPPGGISYEQYF
TGTGCCAGCAGTCCTCCTCCAGGGGGGATCTCCTACGAGCAGTACTTC
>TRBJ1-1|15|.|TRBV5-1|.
CASSLGGIIGTEAFF
TGCGCCAGCAGCTTGGGAGGGATTATCGGCACTGAAGCTTTCTTT
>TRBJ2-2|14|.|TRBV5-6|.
CASSPSLNTGELFF
TGTGCCAGCAGCCCTTCTTTAAACACCGGGGAGCTGTTTTTT
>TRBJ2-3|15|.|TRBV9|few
CASSVVAASTDTQYF
TGTGCCAGCAGCGTAGTGGCAGCTAGCACAGATACGCAGTATTTT
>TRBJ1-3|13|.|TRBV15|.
CATAQGSGNTIYF
TGTGCCACCGCACAGGGCTCCGGAAACACCATATATTTT
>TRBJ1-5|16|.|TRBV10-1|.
CASSNRTANSNQPQHF
TGCGCCAGCAGTAACAGGACAGCAAATAGCAATCAGCCCCAGCATTTT
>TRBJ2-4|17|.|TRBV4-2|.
CASSQSPLAVAKNIQYF
TGTGCCAGCAGCCAATCCCCCTTGGCGGTAGCCAAAAACATTCAGTACTTC
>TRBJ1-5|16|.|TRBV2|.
CASSEWSQGTGQPQHF
TGTGCCAGCAGTGAATGGAGTCAGGGGACGGGTCAGCCCCAGCATTTT
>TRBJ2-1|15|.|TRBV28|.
CASTPTWGTYNEQFF
TGTGCCAGCACCCCTACCTGGGGGACCTACAATGAGCAGTTCTTC
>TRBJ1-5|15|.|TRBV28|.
CASMGVGGSNQPQHF
TGTGCCAGCATGGGGGTGGGGGGGAGTAATCAGCCCCAGCATTTT
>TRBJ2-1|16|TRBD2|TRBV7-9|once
CASSPPGLAGRNEQFF
TGTGCCAGCAGCCCCCCGGGACTAGCTGGAAGGAATGAGCAGTTCTTC
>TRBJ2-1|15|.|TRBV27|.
CASSSSGHPYNEQFF
TGTGCCAGCAGTTCGTCCGGGCATCCCTACAATGAGCAGTTCTTC
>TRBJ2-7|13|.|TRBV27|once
CASSGAVGYEQYF
TGTGCCAGCTCAGGGGCGGTTGGCTACGAGCAGTACTTC
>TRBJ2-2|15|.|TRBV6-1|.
CASKKARSSPGELFF
TGTGCCAGCAAAAAAGCAAGGAGCAGCCCCGGGGAGCTGTTTTTT
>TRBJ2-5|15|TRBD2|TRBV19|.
CASSRSSGLRETQYF
TGTGCCAGTAGTCGGTCTAGCGGGCTGAGGGAGACCCAGTACTTC
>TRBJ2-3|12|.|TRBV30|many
CAWSVRGDTQYF
TGTGCCTGGAGTGTACGGGGGGATACGCAGTATTTT
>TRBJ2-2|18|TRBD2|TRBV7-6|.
CASSLITGTSKHTGELFF
TGTGCCAGCAGCTTAATAACCGGGACTAGCAAACACACCGGGGAGCTGTTTTTT
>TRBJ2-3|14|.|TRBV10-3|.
CAISTGTLGDTQYF
TGTGCCATCAGCACCGGGACCTTGGGGGATACGCAGTATTTT
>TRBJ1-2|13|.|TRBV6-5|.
CASSNVGAGGYTF
TGTGCCAGCAGTAACGTAGGGGCTGGCGGCTACACCTTC
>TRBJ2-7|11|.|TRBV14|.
CASSQAREQYF
TGTGCCAGCAGCCAAGCACGCGAGCAGTACTTC
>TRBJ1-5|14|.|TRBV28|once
CASSHPAGNQPQHF
TGTGCCAGCAGTCACCCAGCGGGCAATCAGCCCCAGCATTTT
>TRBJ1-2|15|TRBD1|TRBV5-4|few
CASSPQQGEDYGYTF
TGTGCCAGCAGCCCCCAACAGGGGGAGGACTATGGCTACACCTTC
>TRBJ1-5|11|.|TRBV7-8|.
CASSHQGPQHF
TGTGCCAGCAGCCACCAAGGGCCCCAGCATTTT
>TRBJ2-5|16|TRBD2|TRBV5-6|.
CASSEGLAGAQETQYF
TGTGCCAGCAGCGAGGGACTAGCGGGAGCTCAAGAGACCCAGTACTTC
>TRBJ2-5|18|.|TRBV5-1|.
CASSLRPGADWHEETQYF
TGCGCCAGCAGCTTACGGCCGGGCGCCGATTGGCATGAGGAGACCCAGTACTTC
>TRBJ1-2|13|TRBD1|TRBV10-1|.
CASSPKQGAGYTF
TGCGCCAGCAGTCCGAAACAGGGGGCTGGCTACACCTTC